These 17 T cell receptor beta chains originate from one sample sequenced in a study of blood T cell repertoires in COVID-19. The table came from immunoSEQ multiplex PCR; TCRdb's copy has only in-frame clones and leaves some out. The repertoire includes about 30,000 clones, 70% to 90% of them detected once, and 9.3% sits in the top ten. Sequences were obtained from peripheral blood. These receptors came from a human donor in a cohort sampled during active COVID-19.

This chain uses TRBV7-3 with TRBJ2-2, with 7 bases that match TRBD1. This CDR3 has 14 residues. Germline assignment: CDR1 SGHTA and CDR2 FQGTGA. Germline trimming cut 5 bases from V and 7 bases from J; bases unmatched to any gene: 7. The CDR3 reads CASSPTSGGGELFF. The CDR3 bases are TGTGCCAGCAGCCCTACCTCAGGGGGCGGGGAGCTGTTTTTT. Based on the CDR3 plus reference TRBV7-3 and TRBJ2-2, the full variable domain is GAGVSQTPSNKVTEKGKYVELRCDPISGHTALYWYRQSLGQGPEFLIYFQGTGAADDSGLPNDRFFAVRPEGSVSTLKIQRTERGDSAVYLCASSPTSGGGELFFGEGSRLTVL.

This clone has a single count. The chain links TRBV29-1 to TRBJ2-5; 8 positions agree with TRBD1. The CDR3 sequence is 13 residues long. V was clipped by 6 bases and J by 4 bases; unmatched bases: 7. Germline CDR1 and CDR2: SQVTM and ANQGSEA. CDR3 in amino acids: CSVDRGRAETQYF. In nucleotides, the CDR3 is TGCAGCGTCGACAGGGGTCGCGCAGAGACCCAGTACTTC.

The J gene is TRBJ1-5, the V gene TRBV3-1 (or the pseudogene TRBV3-2), with D uncertain. V was trimmed by 2 bases and J by 1 base, leaving 9 bases between them. This CDR3 contains 15 residues. Germline assignment: CDR1 LGHDT and CDR2 YNNKEL (reference sequence). The CDR3 sequence is CASSQTSGSNQPQHF. The CDR3 DNA reads TGTGCCAGCAGCCAAACGTCGGGGAGCAATCAGCCCCAGCATTTT.

This chain links TRBV28 with TRBJ1-3, with D possibly being TRBD1 (5 bases). There are 15 residues in the CDR3. V lost 5 bases and J lost 0, with 11 bases in between. Germline values: CDR1 MDHEN, CDR2 SYDVKM. CDR3 bases: TGTGCCAGCAGTCGGGGGACCAGCTCTGGAAACACCATATATTTT. This encodes CASSRGTSSGNTIYF.

The chain uses TRBV14 and TRBJ2-7; D remains ambiguous. The CDR3 totals 13 residues. Germline CDR1 and CDR2: SGHDN and FVKESK. V was pared by 4 bases and J by 5 bases, with 12 bases between. CDR3 DNA sequence: TGTGCCAGCAGCCTTACCTCGGTCAACGAGCAGTACTTC. This gives the protein CASSLTSVNEQYF. The entire variable domain, with the rest obtained from reference TRBV14 and TRBJ2-7, is as follows: EAGVTQFPSHSVIEKGQTVTLRCDPISGHDNLYWYRRVMGKEIKFLLHFVKESKQDESGMPNNRFLAERTGGTYSTLKVQPAELEDSGVYFCASSLTSVNEQYFGPGTRLTVT.

The chain combines TRBV18 with TRBJ2-7; 9 bases fit TRBD1. Germline CDR1 is KGHSH and CDR2 is LQKENI. The V segment lost 10 bases and the J segment 13 bases; nucleotides outside the gene matches: 14. The length of the CDR3 is 12 residues. CDR3 coding DNA: TGTGCCACCCAGGAAAAGGGACAGGGCGCATACTTC. Translation gives CATQEKGQGAYF.

The rearrangement uses TRBV5-1 and TRBJ1-6; 9 bases map to TRBD1. Per the germline V gene, CDR1 is SGHRS and CDR2 is YFSETQ. The CDR3 has 14 amino acids. J lost 10 bases, V lost 3 bases, and 5 bases had no gene match. The CDR3 spells CASSWTGEGSPLHF. In nucleotides, the CDR3 is TGCGCCAGCAGCTGGACAGGGGAAGGGTCACCCCTCCACTTT. The full variable domain, in which reference TRBV5-1 and TRBJ1-6 provide the parts outside the CDR3, is KAGVTQTPRYLIKTRGQQVTLSCSPISGHRSVSWYQQTPGQGLQFLFEYFSETQRNKGNFPGRFSGRQFSNSRSEMNVSTLELGDSALYLCASSWTGEGSPLHFGNGTRLTVT.

The V gene is TRBV7-8, the J gene TRBJ2-1; TRBD1 matches 9 bases. J was trimmed by 6 bases and V by 0 bases; bases with no gene match: 6. CDR3 length equals 16 residues. Germline CDR1 and CDR2: SGHVS and FQNEAQ. The CDR3 is CASSLAGQGKLNEQFF. In DNA, the CDR3 is TGTGCCAGCAGCTTAGCGGGACAGGGAAAGCTCAATGAGCAGTTCTTC.

V gene TRBV4-1 combines with J gene TRBJ2-7; the match to TRBD2 covers 12 bases. The germline gives CDR1 MGHRA, CDR2 YSYEKL. V was clipped by 1 base and J by 4 bases; unmatched bases: 2. The CDR3 has 15 residues. DNA for the CDR3: TGCGCCAGCAGCCAAGCCGGGACTAGCGGGTACGAGCAGTACTTC. Its protein is CASSQAGTSGYEQYF.

The V and J genes are TRBV27 and TRBJ1-1; 7 bases map to TRBD1. V dropped 5 bases and J dropped 3; count of bases not matched to a gene: 6. The CDR3 contains 14 residues. Germline CDR1 and CDR2: MNHEY and SMNVEV (reference sequence). The CDR3 spells CASSTRQGDTEAFF. The CDR3 DNA reads TGTGCCAGCAGTACCCGACAGGGAGACACTGAAGCTTTCTTT.

The V and J genes are TRBV12-5 and TRBJ1-6; 8 positions agree with TRBD1. The V gene end was trimmed by 6 bases and the J gene end by 9 bases; junction bases not matched to a gene: 10. CDR3 length: 15 amino acids. Germline V gives CDR1 LGHNT, CDR2 FRNRAP. CDR3 amino acids: CASGSGQGESSPLHF. In DNA form, the CDR3 reads TGTGCTAGTGGATCCGGACAGGGTGAGAGTTCACCCCTCCACTTT. The whole variable domain, remainder taken from reference TRBV12-5 and TRBJ1-6, is DARVTQTPRHKVTEMGQEVTMRCQPILGHNTVFWYRQTMMQGLELLAYFRNRAPLDDSGMPKDRFSAEMPDATLATLKIQPSEPRDSAVYFCASGSGQGESSPLHFGNGTRLTVT.

This chain links TRBV7-9 with TRBJ2-2; 7 bases line up with TRBD2. J lost 1 base, V lost 7 bases, and 21 bases had no gene match. The CDR3 is made up of 20 amino acids. Germline assignment: CDR1 SEHNR and CDR2 FQNEAQ (reference sequence). The chain's CDR3 is CASTGFPREVLPMNTGELFF. The CDR3 nucleotides are TGTGCCAGCACCGGGTTCCCTCGGGAGGTCTTGCCTATGAACACCGGGGAGCTGTTTTTT.

The rearrangement uses TRBV11-2 and TRBJ1-3; 7 bases are shared with TRBD1. The CDR3 runs 15 residues. Germline V gene lookup returns CDR1 SGHAT and CDR2 FQNNGV. V lost 6 bases and J lost 3; bases outside the gene matches: 8. CDR3 region: CASSPDRMNGNTIYF. Written as DNA, the CDR3 is TGTGCCAGCAGTCCGGACAGGATGAATGGAAACACCATATATTTT.

This clone was observed a few times. V usage is TRBV3-1 (or the pseudogene TRBV3-2) and J usage is TRBJ1-2, with D possibly TRBD1 on 5 matching bases. The CDR3 extends over 16 amino acids. V gave up 7 bases and J gave up 1 base, with 19 bases separating them. CDR1 LGHDT and CDR2 YNNKEL come from the germline V gene (reference sequence). CDR3 bases: TGTGCCAGCACCCCGGGGGAGGGAAGGATTAACTATGGCTACACCTTC. Encoded protein: CASTPGEGRINYGYTF.

The chain has TRBV7-8 and TRBJ1-1; possible D gene TRBD1, 6 bases. From germline, CDR1 is SGHVS and CDR2 FQNEAQ. The CDR3 totals 15 residues. V dropped 5 bases and J dropped 4 bases, with 17 bases sitting between them. The CDR3 DNA reads TGTGCCAGCAGCCCCTTGCACCAAGGGGGCACTGAAGCTTTCTTT. Its protein product is CASSPLHQGGTEAFF.

The chain carries TRBV7-3 and TRBJ1-1; D is uncertain. CDR1 and CDR2 (germline): SGHTA, FQGTGA. V was shortened by 5 bases and J by 4 bases, with 11 bases between the two germline ends. The CDR3 length is 13 residues. CDR3 coding DNA: TGTGCCAGCAGCCCCCCCGGGAGCACTGAAGCTTTCTTT. Translated: CASSPPGSTEAFF. The complete variable domain, with remaining parts taken from reference TRBV7-3 and TRBJ1-1, reads GAGVSQTPSNKVTEKGKYVELRCDPISGHTALYWYRQSLGQGPEFLIYFQGTGAADDSGLPNDRFFAVRPEGSVSTLKIQRTERGDSAVYLCASSPPGSTEAFFGQGTRLTVV.

The chain is built from TRBV2 and TRBJ1-5, with 8 bases identical to TRBD1. The CDR3 length is 14 residues. Trimming removed 2 bases from V and 6 bases from J; junction bases left unmatched: 3. Looked up from germline, CDR1 is SNHLY and CDR2 is FYNNEI. Here the CDR3 DNA reads TGTGCCAGCAGTGAATCAGGGGGCGGTCAGCCCCAGCATTTT. Its translation: CASSESGGGQPQHF.